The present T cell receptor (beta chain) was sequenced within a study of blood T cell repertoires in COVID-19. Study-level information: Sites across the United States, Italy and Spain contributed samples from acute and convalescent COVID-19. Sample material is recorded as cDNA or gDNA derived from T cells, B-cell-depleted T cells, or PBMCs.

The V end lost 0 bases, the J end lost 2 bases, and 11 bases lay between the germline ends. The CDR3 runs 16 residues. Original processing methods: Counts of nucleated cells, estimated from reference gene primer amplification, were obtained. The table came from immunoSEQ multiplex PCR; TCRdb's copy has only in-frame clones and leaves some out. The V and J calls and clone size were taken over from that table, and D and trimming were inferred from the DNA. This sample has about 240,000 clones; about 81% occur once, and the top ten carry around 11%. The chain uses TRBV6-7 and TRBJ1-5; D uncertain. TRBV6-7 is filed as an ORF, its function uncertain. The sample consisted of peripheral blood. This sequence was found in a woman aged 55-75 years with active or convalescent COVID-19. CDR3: CASSYSVVRGNQPQHF. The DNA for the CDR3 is TGTGCCAGCAGTTACTCAGTCGTGAGAGGCAATCAGCCCCAGCATTTT.